This T cell receptor beta chain was recorded in a study of cytomegalovirus exposure and HLA in healthy donors. With 3 bases removed from V and 4 bases from J, the gap between germline ends came to 5 bases. Germline loops: CDR1 SGHKS, CDR2 YYEKEE (reference sequence). This CDR3 is built from 11 residues. Concerning this clone itself: Its antigen is currently unknown.

Study-wide results and limits: In a later analysis, HLA-associated beta chains showed higher expansion and lower generation probabilities than comparable chains. Later analysis demonstrated an association between a missense DCLRE1C variant and TCR beta V- and J-gene trimming.

Amplification used 60 Vbeta primers and 13 Jbeta primers. Some clones are missing from TCRdb's copy, which holds only in-frame ones; the method was immunoSEQ multiplex PCR. The top ten clones hold 1% to 1.5% of a sample with roughly 100,000 clones, over 70% of them seen once. The source material was PBMCs. The genes are TRBV5-5 and TRBJ2-7; D ambiguous. The TCR originated in a man aged 35-49 years in good health and CMV-seronegative. Here the CDR3 DNA reads TGTGCCAGCAGCTCTACGTACGAGCAGTACTTC. This translates into CASSSTYEQYF.